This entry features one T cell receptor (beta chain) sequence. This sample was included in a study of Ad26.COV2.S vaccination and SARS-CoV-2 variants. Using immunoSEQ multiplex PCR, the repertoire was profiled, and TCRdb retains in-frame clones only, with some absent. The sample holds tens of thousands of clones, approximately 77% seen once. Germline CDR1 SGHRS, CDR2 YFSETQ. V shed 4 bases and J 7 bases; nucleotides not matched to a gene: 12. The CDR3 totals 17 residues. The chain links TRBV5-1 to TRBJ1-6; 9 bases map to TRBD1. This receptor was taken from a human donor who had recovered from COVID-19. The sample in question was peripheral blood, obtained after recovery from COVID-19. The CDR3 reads CASSVGTGRSVNSPLHF. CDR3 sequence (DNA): TGCGCCAGCAGCGTGGGGACAGGGAGGTCTGTGAATTCACCCCTCCACTTT.